Following are 31 T cell receptor beta chains from one sample sequenced in a study of cytomegalovirus exposure and HLA in healthy donors. Primers for the PCR totalled 60 Vbeta and 13 Jbeta. Produced via immunoSEQ multiplex PCR; TCRdb's table is partial and in-frame only. The repertoire consists of almost 95,000 clones, with roughly 70% occurring once and the leading ten covering 2.5% to 3%. The sequenced material came from PBMCs. These TCRs come from a man aged 45-65 years in good health and CMV-seronegative.

The chain uses TRBV19 and TRBJ1-3, with TRBD1 identical over 8 bases. The CDR3 is 16 residues long. The J segment lost 1 base and the V segment lost 5 bases, leaving 7 bases of the junction unmatched. Germline CDR1 reads LNHDA; CDR2 reads SQIVND (reference sequence). CDR3 loop: CASSPGQGQSGNTIYF. As DNA, the CDR3 is TGTGCCAGTAGTCCTGGACAGGGACAATCTGGAAACACCATATATTTT. The whole variable domain, remainder taken from reference TRBV19 and TRBJ1-3, is DGGITQSPKYLFRKEGQNVTLSCEQNLNHDAMYWYRQDPGQGLRLIYYSQIVNDFQKGDIAEGYSVSREKKESFPLTVTSAQKNPTAFYLCASSPGQGQSGNTIYFGEGSWLTVV.

CDR3 in DNA: TGTGCCAGCAGCGTCGCCTACCGCGGGGAGCTGTTTTTT. This encodes CASSVAYRGELFF. The chain couples TRBV9 to TRBJ2-2; unclear D gene. The germline V gene encodes CDR1 SGDLS and CDR2 YYNGEE. The V and J ends lost 2 bases and 7 bases respectively, with 9 bases between them. The CDR3 covers 13 residues.

This clone was detected a few times. This sequence joins TRBV7-2 and TRBJ1-1; no clear D gene. Trimming left V 3 bases short and J 1 base short, with 15 bases between. Germline V gene sequence: CDR1 SGHTA, CDR2 FQGNSA. The CDR3 length is 16 residues. This CDR3 is CASSFSAAYQNTEAFF. The CDR3, as DNA: TGTGCCAGCAGCTTTTCGGCGGCTTATCAGAACACTGAAGCTTTCTTT.

This clone was counted a few times. V and J are TRBV28 and TRBJ2-7, with 8 bases that match TRBD1. CDR1 is MDHEN, CDR2 SYDVKM, per germline. This CDR3 contains 14 residues. V trimming: 3 bases; J trimming: 3 bases; junction bases outside the gene matches: 4. CDR3 residues: CASSFAGTGYEQYV. CDR3 nucleotides: TGTGCCAGCAGTTTTGCCGGGACAGGCTACGAGCAGTACGTC.

The chain is built from TRBV30 and TRBJ2-3, with D perhaps matching TRBD2 (6 bases). The CDR3 length is 15 residues. Germline V lookup: CDR1 GTSNPN, CDR2 SVGIG (reference sequence). Trimming pared 1 base from V and 4 bases from J, leaving 15 bases between. The DNA of the CDR3 is TGTGCCTGGAGTGAGGACGGGAGCTGGGCAGATACGCAGTATTTT. Its translation: CAWSEDGSWADTQYF.

The genes are TRBV29-1 and TRBJ2-3, with a tentative D call TRBD1 (5 bases). CDR3 length: 11 residues. Germline values: CDR1 SQVTM, CDR2 ANQGSEA. CDR3 sequence reads: CSIGAKDTQYF. The CDR3 DNA reads TGCAGTATTGGGGCGAAAGATACGCAGTATTTT.

CDR3 coding DNA: TGTGCCAGCAGCGCAGACTGGAACACCGGGGAGCTGTTTTTT. Translated: CASSADWNTGELFF. The rearrangement joins TRBV2 to TRBJ2-2, with D hard to call. CDR1 is SNHLY, CDR2 FYNNEI, per germline. Trimming removed 6 bases from V and 1 base from J, with 9 bases in between. The CDR3 has 14 residues.

This chain links TRBV18 with TRBJ2-2; D uncertain. Trimming stripped 6 bases from V and 4 bases from J, with 6 bases between. Germline V gene lookup returns CDR1 KGHSH and CDR2 LQKENI. The CDR3 has 12 amino acids. CDR3 residues: CASSQVTGELFF. DNA of the CDR3: TGTGCCAGCTCCCAGGTCACCGGGGAGCTGTTTTTT.

This clone appeared once. The chain uses TRBV7-2 and TRBJ2-2; TRBD2 aligns across 8 bases. Germline V gene sequence: CDR1 SGHTA, CDR2 FQGNSA. V shed 5 bases and J 4 bases; nucleotides not matched to a gene: 6. This CDR3 contains 15 residues. The CDR3 DNA is TGTGCCAGCAGCATGACGGGGGGGTTCACCGGGGAGCTGTTTTTT. Encoded protein: CASSMTGGFTGELFF.

This clone occurred a few times. The J gene is TRBJ1-1, the V gene TRBV7-9; maybe TRBD1 (6 bases). The ends were cut back, 2 bases at V and 3 bases at J, with 10 bases in the middle. The CDR3 extends over 14 amino acids. Germline CDR1 and CDR2: SEHNR and FQNEAQ (reference sequence). CDR3 bases: TGTGCCAGCAGCTTACAGGGGTGGGACACTGAAGCTTTCTTT. As protein: CASSLQGWDTEAFF.

This sequence joins TRBV4-1 and TRBJ1-4; TRBD1 is a possible D gene (5 bases). From germline, CDR1 is MGHRA and CDR2 YSYEKL. Trimming took off 4 bases at V and 4 bases at J, with 13 bases between the two ends. This CDR3 is 15 amino acids long. The chain's CDR3 is CASSRQSDSNEKLFF. Here the CDR3 DNA reads TGCGCCAGCAGCCGGCAAAGCGACAGTAATGAAAAACTGTTTTTT.

This chain uses TRBV6-5 with TRBJ1-5; perhaps TRBD1 as D (5 bases). Germline-derived CDR1 and CDR2 are MNHEY and SVGAGI. The CDR3 runs to 14 residues. V was trimmed by 0 bases and J by 5 bases, leaving 8 bases between them. CDR3 sequence reads: CASSYSTADQPQHF. The CDR3, as DNA: TGTGCCAGCAGTTACTCGACAGCTGATCAGCCCCAGCATTTT.

The chain uses TRBV6-1 and TRBJ2-5; 7 bases line up with TRBD2. Germline CDR1 MNHNS, CDR2 SASEGT. The CDR3 has 15 amino acids. The junction had 7 bases not matched to a gene; V was cut back by 1 base and J by 5 bases. CDR3 DNA sequence: TGTGCCAGCAGTGAAGATGGCGGGAGTCGGGAGACCCAGTACTTC. It is translated as CASSEDGGSRETQYF.

V and J are TRBV28 and TRBJ1-2; D possibly corresponds to TRBD1 (6 bases). V was cut by 7 bases and J by 5 bases, with 14 bases left in between. The CDR3 has 13 amino acids. Germline V CDR1 and CDR2: MDHEN, SYDVKM. For the CDR3, the DNA is TGTGCCAGCATCATTAGGGGGGGGTATGGCTACACCTTC. Residues: CASIIRGGYGYTF.

This chain connects TRBV29-1 to TRBJ2-7, with 7 bases that match TRBD1. CDR1 and CDR2 (germline): SQVTM, ANQGSEA. The V segment lost 5 bases and the J segment 3 bases; nucleotides outside the gene matches: 7. The CDR3 length is 13 residues. The DNA for the CDR3 is TGCAGCGTTCAACAGGGGACAATCTACGAGCAGTACTTC. Translated: CSVQQGTIYEQYF.

The CDR3 sequence: CASSQVNTAYYGYTF. The CDR3 bases are TGCGCCAGCAGCCAAGTTAATACAGCTTACTATGGCTACACCTTC. The J gene is TRBJ1-2, the V gene TRBV4-1; D ambiguous. Germline CDR1 is MGHRA and CDR2 is YSYEKL. Trimming took off 1 base at V and 3 bases at J, with 12 bases between the two ends. The CDR3 is 15 residues long.

The rearrangement uses TRBV4-2 and TRBJ2-5, with 9 bases fitting TRBD2. With V trimmed by 8 bases and J by 3 bases, 13 bases remained unmatched. Per germline, CDR1 LGHNA and CDR2 YNFKEQ. This CDR3 spans 16 amino acids. The CDR3, as DNA: TGTGCCAGCCGCTCGGGGTCCCTAGCGGGAAAAGAGACCCAGTACTTC. Residues: CASRSGSLAGKETQYF.

The chain employs TRBV29-1 and TRBJ2-1; the D gene is possibly TRBD2 (7 bases). V dropped 6 bases and J dropped 4 bases, with 13 bases sitting between them. From germline, CDR1 is SQVTM and CDR2 ANQGSEA. The CDR3 totals 13 residues. CDR3 residues: CSVGGGSYNEQFF. In DNA, the CDR3 is TGCAGCGTGGGCGGGGGCTCGTACAATGAGCAGTTCTTC.

The gene calls are TRBV2 and TRBJ1-4, with 8 nucleotides matching TRBD1. In germline, CDR1 is SNHLY, CDR2 FYNNEI. This CDR3 comprises 16 residues. Trimming took 10 bases from V and 7 from J; bases not matched to a gene: 17. The DNA for the CDR3 is TGTGCCACCGAGGGACAGGACCCCCTCGGAGGTGAAAAACTGTTTTTT. Translation: CATEGQDPLGGEKLFF. Full variable domain (remainder filled in from reference TRBV2 and TRBJ1-4): EPEVTQTPSHQVTQMGQEVILRCVPISNHLYFYWYRQILGQKVEFLVSFYNNEISEKSEIFDDQFSVERPDGSNFTLKIRSTKLEDSAMYFCATEGQDPLGGEKLFFGSGTQLSVL.

This chain joins TRBV5-1 and TRBJ2-7, with 7 bases fitting TRBD2. CDR1 and CDR2 from the germline V gene are SGHRS and YFSETQ. The CDR3 is 16 amino acids. J lost 2 bases, V lost 1 base, and 9 bases had no gene match. The DNA for the CDR3 is TGCGCCAGCAGCTTGTTGAGCGGGGCGATACCCTACGAGCAGTACTTC. It yields the protein CASSLLSGAIPYEQYF.

The CDR3 spells CASRPSGRSTYEQYV. DNA for the CDR3: TGTGCCAGCAGACCAAGCGGGAGGAGTACCTACGAGCAGTACGTC. V usage is TRBV6-1 and J usage is TRBJ2-7; 9 nucleotides agree with TRBD2. The CDR3 contains 15 residues. The trim removed 6 bases at V and 2 bases at J, leaving 8 bases unmatched. Per the germline V gene, CDR1 is MNHNS and CDR2 is SASEGT.

This chain uses TRBV5-6 with TRBJ1-1; D is perhaps TRBD1 (5 bases). With 3 bases removed from V and 3 bases from J, the gap between germline ends came to 6 bases. Germline assignment: CDR1 SGHDT and CDR2 YYEEEE. The CDR3 loop spans 12 amino acids. DNA of the CDR3: TGTGCCAGCAGCTGGGGGGACACTGAAGCTTTCTTT. Its translation: CASSWGDTEAFF. Based on the CDR3 plus reference TRBV5-6 and TRBJ1-1, the full variable domain is DAGVTQSPTHLIKTRGQQVTLRCSPKSGHDTVSWYQQALGQGPQFIFQYYEEEERQRGNFPDRFSGHQFPNYSSELNVNALLLGDSALYLCASSWGDTEAFFGQGTRLTVV.

V is TRBV5-1 and J is TRBJ1-4; TRBD1 agrees at 8 bases. Germline loops: CDR1 SGHRS, CDR2 YFSETQ. Losses at the gene ends were 7 bases for V and 7 bases for J; bases not matched to a gene: 6. The length of the CDR3 is 13 residues. This CDR3 is CASGRDRSEKLFF. The CDR3 bases are TGCGCCAGCGGTAGGGACAGGAGTGAAAAACTGTTTTTT.

In its sample, this clone was seen once. This chain uses TRBV30 with TRBJ1-1; unclear D gene. The CDR3 consists of 12 residues. Trimming removed 7 bases from V and 4 bases from J, with 13 bases in between. The V gene's germline CDR1 is GTSNPN and CDR2 SVGIG (reference sequence). The CDR3 sequence is CASWTASTEAFF. In nucleotides, the CDR3 is TGTGCCTCTTGGACTGCCTCCACTGAAGCTTTCTTT.

The V and J genes are TRBV6-1 and TRBJ1-3; D uncertain. Germline V lookup: CDR1 MNHNS, CDR2 SASEGT. The CDR3 runs 15 residues. V shed 4 bases and J shed 1 base, with 11 bases lying between them. The CDR3 DNA reads as TGTGCCAGCAGTGTGAGGGCAGTTTCTGGAAACACCATATATTTT. Translated: CASSVRAVSGNTIYF.

The chain combines TRBV5-1 with TRBJ2-5; D perhaps matches TRBD2 (6 bases). Trimming stripped 0 bases from V and 3 bases from J, with 9 bases between. CDR1 SGHRS and CDR2 YFSETQ come from the germline V gene. The CDR3 is made up of 14 amino acids. The CDR3 protein is CASSLAGGEETQYF. DNA of the CDR3: TGCGCCAGCAGCTTGGCTGGCGGGGAAGAGACCCAGTACTTC.

This clone appeared once. This chain connects TRBV6-5 to TRBJ1-2; a weak D match, TRBD1 (5 bases). Trimming removed 5 bases at V and 3 bases at J, with 13 bases between. The CDR3 runs 14 residues. The germline gives CDR1 MNHEY, CDR2 SVGAGI. CDR3 nucleotide sequence: TGTGCCAGCAGTCCAGGGCTCCTGGACTATGGCTACACCTTC. Translating gives CASSPGLLDYGYTF.

This clone was counted between two and nine times. The chain combines TRBV7-2 with TRBJ2-3; D is perhaps TRBD1 (6 bases). Germline lookup yields CDR1 SGHTA and CDR2 FQGNSA. The CDR3 is made up of 14 amino acids. V was pared by 5 bases and J by 5 bases, with 14 bases between. Here the CDR3 reads CASSINRARDTQYF. The CDR3 DNA is TGTGCCAGCAGCATAAACAGGGCGCGAGATACGCAGTATTTT.

The rearrangement links TRBV18 to TRBJ2-5; TRBD1 aligns across 7 bases. This CDR3 is built from 13 residues. CDR1 is KGHSH, CDR2 LQKENI, per germline. V shed 7 bases, J shed 0 bases, and the junction held 2 bases outside the gene matches. As DNA, the CDR3 is TGTGCCAGCTGTGGACAGGACCAAGAGACCCAGTACTTC. Translating it yields CASCGQDQETQYF.

This sequence joins TRBV5-1 and TRBJ2-1; 7 bases match TRBD2. With 4 bases clipped from V and 5 bases from J, the junction kept 12 bases outside the gene matches. From germline, CDR1 is SGHRS and CDR2 YFSETQ. The CDR3 is made up of 16 amino acids. CDR3 loop: CASSPDVGGPDNEQFF. In DNA form, the CDR3 reads TGCGCCAGCAGCCCAGATGTGGGAGGGCCCGACAATGAGCAGTTCTTC.

This chain uses TRBV7-6 with TRBJ2-3; D remains unclear. The CDR3 is 14 amino acids. Germline V gene lookup returns CDR1 SGHVS and CDR2 FNYEAQ. Trimming pared 1 base from V and 4 bases from J, leaving 9 bases between. CDR3 DNA sequence: TGTGCCAGCAGCTTAGTTCCAGTTCCAGATACGCAGTATTTT. This encodes CASSLVPVPDTQYF.